These 23 T cell receptor beta chains share one sample of origin, sequenced in a study of blood T cell repertoires in COVID-19. Sequencing was performed with immunoSEQ multiplex PCR; in TCRdb, only in-frame clones are kept and a portion is missing. Among tens of thousands of clones, about 85% were seen once, and the ten largest hold roughly a tenth. The sequenced sample consisted of peripheral blood. All receptors come from a human donor in a cohort sampled during active COVID-19.

The chain couples TRBV4-3 to TRBJ1-1, with 7 bases that match TRBD1. Germline trimming cut 3 bases from V and 2 bases from J; bases unmatched to any gene: 6. There are 15 residues in the CDR3. The germline gives CDR1 LGHNA, CDR2 YSLEER. As DNA, the CDR3 is TGCGCCAGCAGCCAGCTACAGGGGTCTAACACTGAAGCTTTCTTT. Its protein is CASSQLQGSNTEAFF.

CDR3 in DNA: TGTGCCAGCAGCCAAGGGCTAGCGTACTACGAGCAGTACTTC. Translating gives CASSQGLAYYEQYF. The chain is built from TRBV4-2 and TRBJ2-7; perhaps TRBD2 as D (6 bases). The germline V gene encodes CDR1 LGHNA and CDR2 YNFKEQ. Trimming cost V 1 base and J 3 bases, with 10 bases left between them. The CDR3 has 14 amino acids.

This clone is a singleton in its sample. The chain recombines TRBV27 with TRBJ1-1; 9 bases are shared with TRBD1. V lost 2 bases and J lost 6; bases outside the gene matches: 1. This CDR3 is built from 13 residues. In germline, CDR1 is MNHEY, CDR2 SMNVEV (reference sequence). The CDR3 region is CASSLDRGAEAFF. CDR3 in DNA: TGTGCCAGCAGTTTAGACAGGGGGGCTGAAGCTTTCTTT.

The chain employs TRBV27 and TRBJ2-7; 7 bases are shared with TRBD2. Germline V CDR1 and CDR2: MNHEY, SMNVEV (reference sequence). The length of the CDR3 is 15 residues. V lost 7 bases to trimming and J lost 1 base; unmatched junction nucleotides: 10. CDR3 loop: CASKVGASGSYEQYF. In nucleotides, the CDR3 is TGTGCCAGCAAGGTCGGGGCTAGCGGTTCCTACGAGCAGTACTTC.

This chain joins TRBV6-8 and TRBJ2-7; perhaps TRBD1 as D (6 bases). Trimming cost V 6 bases and J 3 bases, with 21 bases left between them. There are 16 residues in the CDR3. Per the germline V gene, CDR1 is MNHGY and CDR2 is SAAAGT. CDR3 sequence (DNA): TGTGCCAGCAGACGGAAAAGGGCTCAGGGGTTCTACGAGCAGTACTTC. Translated: CASRRKRAQGFYEQYF.

The gene calls are TRBV6-5 and TRBJ2-2; D is uncertain. V was shortened by 6 bases and J by 9 bases, with 8 bases between the two germline ends. The CDR3 consists of 11 residues. Per germline, CDR1 MNHEY and CDR2 SVGAGI. In nucleotides, the CDR3 is TGTGCCAGCAGCCAGGTCCGGGAGCTGTTTTTT. Encoded protein: CASSQVRELFF.

This sequence joins TRBV19 and TRBJ2-1; 7 positions agree with TRBD2. The CDR3 totals 13 residues. Germline CDR1 LNHDA, CDR2 SQIVND (reference sequence). V was clipped by 7 bases and J by 8 bases; unmatched bases: 8. CDR3 amino acids: CASNLRRGDEQFF. The CDR3 region has the DNA TGTGCCAGTAATCTGCGCCGGGGGGATGAGCAGTTCTTC.

The chain couples TRBV28 to TRBJ2-4; 11 positions agree with TRBD2. CDR1 and CDR2 from the germline V gene are MDHEN and SYDVKM. The V gene end was trimmed by 5 bases and the J gene end by 2 bases; junction bases not matched to a gene: 14. This CDR3 is built from 19 residues. The CDR3 coding sequence is TGTGCCAGCAGTCTTTACAGGGGTACTAGCGGGAGAACCAAAAACATTCAGTACTTC. The encoded protein is CASSLYRGTSGRTKNIQYF.

This sequence joins TRBV27 and TRBJ2-1; 11 nucleotides align to TRBD1. The CDR3 runs 15 residues. The J segment lost 6 bases and the V segment lost 6 bases, leaving 7 bases of the junction unmatched. Germline values: CDR1 MNHEY, CDR2 SMNVEV (reference sequence). The DNA for the CDR3 is TGTGCCAGCAGCCCCCGGACAGGGGGCCTCAATGAGCAGTTCTTC. As protein: CASSPRTGGLNEQFF.

This sequence joins TRBV11-2 and TRBJ2-1, with a weak D call TRBD2 (5 bases). The CDR3 has 17 residues. The V gene lost 2 bases and the J gene lost 4 bases, with 18 bases spanning the gap. Germline CDR1 is SGHAT and CDR2 is FQNNGV. The CDR3 reads CASSLRPRSGSYNEQFF. The CDR3 bases are TGTGCCAGCAGCTTACGTCCTCGGAGCGGCAGTTACAATGAGCAGTTCTTC.

The rearrangement joins TRBV5-1 to TRBJ2-2; 8 bases agree with TRBD2. The CDR3 has 14 amino acids. The germline V gene has CDR1 SGHRS and CDR2 YFSETQ. V trimming: 6 bases; J trimming: 1 base; junction bases outside the gene matches: 2. The DNA for the CDR3 is TGCGCCAGCACGAGCGGGAGGAACACCGGGGAGCTGTTTTTT. The encoded protein is CASTSGRNTGELFF.

The chain uses TRBV5-4 and TRBJ2-3, with 9 bases matching TRBD2. J lost 4 bases, V lost 1 base, and 4 bases had no gene match. This CDR3 region has 15 residues. Germline V CDR1 and CDR2: SGHNT, YYREEE (reference sequence). CDR3: CASSLRREGADTQYF. DNA of the CDR3: TGTGCCAGCAGCTTGCGGCGGGAGGGGGCAGATACGCAGTATTTT.

The chain recombines TRBV6-5 with TRBJ2-3; 12 bases match TRBD2. Germline assignment: CDR1 MNHEY and CDR2 SVGAGI. V shed 6 bases, J shed 4 bases, and the junction held 5 bases outside the gene matches. This CDR3 region has 15 residues. CDR3 bases: TGTGCCAGCAGGCTGACTAGCGGGAGTCCAGATACGCAGTATTTT. Its protein product is CASRLTSGSPDTQYF.

The rearrangement uses TRBV28 and TRBJ2-5; D might be TRBD1 (5 bases). Germline CDR1 reads MDHEN; CDR2 reads SYDVKM. The V end lost 5 bases, the J end lost 2 bases, and 9 bases lay between the germline ends. The CDR3 length is 13 residues. The CDR3, as DNA: TGTGCCAGCAGTCGACAGATACAAGAGACCCAGTACTTC. Translating gives CASSRQIQETQYF.

About this clone itself: Different DNA sequences within this sample yield the same CDR3. The rearrangement links TRBV29-1 to TRBJ1-5; D may be TRBD1 (6 bases). This CDR3 region has 13 residues. Germline V CDR1 and CDR2: SQVTM, ANQGSEA. Trimming cost V 4 bases and J 3 bases, with 10 bases left between them. In nucleotides, the CDR3 is TGCAGCGTTGCCAGGGGAGTCAATCAGCCCCAGCATTTT. This encodes CSVARGVNQPQHF. Looking up the rest from reference TRBV29-1 and TRBJ1-5 gives the full variable domain: SAVISQKPSRDICQRGTSLTIQCQVDSQVTMMFWYRQQPGQSLTLIATANQGSEATYESGFVIDKFPISRPNLTFSTLTVSNMSPEDSSIYLCSVARGVNQPQHFGDGTRLSIL.

This chain links TRBV30 with TRBJ2-7, with D uncertain. V lost 0 bases and J 6 bases, leaving 6 bases between the germline ends. Looked up from germline, CDR1 is GTSNPN and CDR2 is SVGIG (reference sequence). The CDR3 loop spans 11 amino acids. In DNA, the CDR3 is TGTGCCTGGAGTGTAAGCCCCGAGCAGTACTTC. Residues: CAWSVSPEQYF.

The V and J genes are TRBV5-1 and TRBJ2-3, with 9 bases aligning to TRBD2. This CDR3 has 15 amino acids. Germline values: CDR1 SGHRS, CDR2 YFSETQ. J lost 4 bases, V lost 0 bases, and 3 bases had no gene match. The CDR3 spells CASSLVAGGADTQYF. Written as DNA, the CDR3 is TGCGCCAGCAGCTTGGTGGCGGGAGGGGCAGATACGCAGTATTTT.

The V and J genes are TRBV7-9 and TRBJ2-3; D remains ambiguous. Germline V gives CDR1 SEHNR, CDR2 FQNEAQ (reference sequence). The V and J ends lost 2 bases and 3 bases respectively, with 6 bases between them. The CDR3 is made up of 13 amino acids. The CDR3 DNA is TGTGCCAGCAGCTTACTAGAAACAGATACGCAGTATTTT. Its translation is CASSLLETDTQYF.

The V gene is TRBV2, the J gene TRBJ2-5; TRBD2 agrees at 12 bases. There are 16 residues in the CDR3. The germline CDR1 and CDR2 sequences are SNHLY and FYNNEI. Germline trimming cut 6 bases from V and 2 bases from J; bases unmatched to any gene: 7. CDR3 residues: CASSIPGLAGQETQYF. Written as DNA, the CDR3 is TGTGCCAGCAGCATACCGGGACTAGCGGGTCAAGAGACCCAGTACTTC.

This sequence joins TRBV27 and TRBJ1-1, with a possible D match to TRBD1 (6 bases). This CDR3 is built from 13 residues. V lost 6 bases and J 1 base, leaving 9 bases between the germline ends. Germline values: CDR1 MNHEY, CDR2 SMNVEV (reference sequence). Here the CDR3 DNA reads TGTGCCAGCAGGGGGGGGCCGAACACTGAAGCTTTCTTT. This gives the protein CASRGGPNTEAFF.

J is TRBJ1-5 and V is TRBV7-8; tentative D call: TRBD1 (5 bases). Germline V gene sequence: CDR1 SGHVS, CDR2 FQNEAQ. The CDR3 spans 17 residues. V lost 7 bases and J 2 bases, leaving 21 bases between the germline ends. CDR3 sequence (DNA): TGTGCCAGCACCCCCCTTCGGGGGATAATCGGCAATCAGCCCCAGCATTTT. It specifies CASTPLRGIIGNQPQHF.

The J gene is TRBJ2-4, the V gene TRBV18; TRBD2 agrees at 9 bases. Germline V lookup: CDR1 KGHSH, CDR2 LQKENI. V was pared by 0 bases and J by 0 bases, with 3 bases of the junction left unmatched. CDR3 size: 17 residues. As DNA, the CDR3 is TGTGCCAGCTCACCACCATTAGCGGGAGCAGCCAAAAACATTCAGTACTTC. Residues: CASSPPLAGAAKNIQYF.

The chain carries TRBV29-1 and TRBJ1-4; D is unresolved. Trimming left V 7 bases short and J 8 bases short, with 11 bases between. The germline V gene has CDR1 SQVTM and CDR2 ANQGSEA. The CDR3 is 11 amino acids. The CDR3 DNA is TGCAGCGGGAGGGCCCGAGAAAAACTGTTTTTT. Amino acids: CSGRAREKLFF.